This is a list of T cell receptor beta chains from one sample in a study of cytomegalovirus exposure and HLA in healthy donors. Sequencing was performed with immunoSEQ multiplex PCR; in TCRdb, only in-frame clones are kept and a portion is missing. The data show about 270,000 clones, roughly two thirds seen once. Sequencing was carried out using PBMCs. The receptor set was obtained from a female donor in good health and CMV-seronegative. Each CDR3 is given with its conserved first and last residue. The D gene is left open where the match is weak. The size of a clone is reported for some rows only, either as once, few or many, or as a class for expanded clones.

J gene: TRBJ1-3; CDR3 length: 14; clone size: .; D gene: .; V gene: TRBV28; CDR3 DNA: TGTGCCAGCAGTTCCGGGACACAAGGAAACACCATATATTTT; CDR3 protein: CASSSGTQGNTIYF
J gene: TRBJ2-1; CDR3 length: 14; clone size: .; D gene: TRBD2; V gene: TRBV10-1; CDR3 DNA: TGCGCCAGCCAGAAGCGGGAGGGTCGGTATGAGCAGTTCTTC; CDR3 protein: CASQKREGRYEQFF
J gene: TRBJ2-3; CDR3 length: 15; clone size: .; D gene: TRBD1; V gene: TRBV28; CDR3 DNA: TGTGCCAGCAGTTTGGAGGGACAGGGACTCTATACGCAGTATTTT; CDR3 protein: CASSLEGQGLYTQYF
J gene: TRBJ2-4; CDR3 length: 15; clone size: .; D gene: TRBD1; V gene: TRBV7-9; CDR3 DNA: TGTGCCAGCAGCCCCGGGACAGGGCCTTGGGACATTCAGTACTTC; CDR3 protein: CASSPGTGPWDIQYF
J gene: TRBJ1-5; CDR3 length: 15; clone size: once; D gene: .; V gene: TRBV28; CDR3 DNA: TGTGCCAGCAGTTTACCCCTCGGGGGTAGTCAGCCCCAGCATTTT; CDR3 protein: CASSLPLGGSQPQHF
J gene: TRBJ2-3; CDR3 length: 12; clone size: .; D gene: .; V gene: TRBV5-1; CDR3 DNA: TGCGCCAGCAGCTTGCGGACAGATACGCAGTATTTT; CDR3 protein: CASSLRTDTQYF
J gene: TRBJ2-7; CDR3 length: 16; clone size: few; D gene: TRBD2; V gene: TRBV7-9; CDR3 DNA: TGTGCCAGCACCTCATTTGGCGGACTAGCGGGAGTCGAGCAGTACTTC; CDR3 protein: CASTSFGGLAGVEQYF
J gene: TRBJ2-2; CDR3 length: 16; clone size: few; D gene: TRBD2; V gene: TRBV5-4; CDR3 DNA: TGTGCCAGCAGCCTACTACTAGCGGGAGACACCGGGGAGCTGTTTTTT; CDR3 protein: CASSLLLAGDTGELFF
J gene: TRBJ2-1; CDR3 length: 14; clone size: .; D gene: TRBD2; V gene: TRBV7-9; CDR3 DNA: TGTTCCAGCAGCCCGAGACTAGCGGACAATGAGCAGTTCTTC; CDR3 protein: CSSSPRLADNEQFF
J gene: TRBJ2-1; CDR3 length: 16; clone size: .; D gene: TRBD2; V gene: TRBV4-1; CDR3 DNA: TGCGCCAGCAGCCAATCTCCGGGACTAGAATTAAGTGAGCAGTTCTTC; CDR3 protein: CASSQSPGLELSEQFF
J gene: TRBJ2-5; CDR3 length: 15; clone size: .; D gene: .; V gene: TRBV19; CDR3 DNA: TGTGCCAGTAGTATGGCATGGACAGCACAAGAGACCCAGTACTTC; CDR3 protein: CASSMAWTAQETQYF
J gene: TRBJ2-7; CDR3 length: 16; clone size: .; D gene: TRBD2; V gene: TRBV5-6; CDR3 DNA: TGTGCCAGCAGCTTGGCCGGGGCGGGAGGGCCTTACGAGCAGTACTTC; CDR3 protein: CASSLAGAGGPYEQYF
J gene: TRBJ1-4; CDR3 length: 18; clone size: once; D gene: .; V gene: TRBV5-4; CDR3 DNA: TGTGCCAGCAGCTTGGGTCTTCAGGGTGGTGCAGCTAATGAAAAACTGTTTTTT; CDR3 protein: CASSLGLQGGAANEKLFF
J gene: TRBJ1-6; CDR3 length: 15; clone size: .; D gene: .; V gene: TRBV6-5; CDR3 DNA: TGTGCCAGCAGTTACTGGGGACATAATAATTCACCCCTCCACTTT; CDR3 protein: CASSYWGHNNSPLHF
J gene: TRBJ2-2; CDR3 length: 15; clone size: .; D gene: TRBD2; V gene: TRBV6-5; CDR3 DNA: TGTGCCAGCAGTTACGCGCAGGGAGGGACCGGGGAGCTGTTTTTT; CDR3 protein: CASSYAQGGTGELFF
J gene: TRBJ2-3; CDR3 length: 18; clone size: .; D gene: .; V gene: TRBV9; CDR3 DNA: TGTGCCAGCAGCGTAGGATTTACTGCGGGGATTAGGACAGATACGCAGTATTTT; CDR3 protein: CASSVGFTAGIRTDTQYF
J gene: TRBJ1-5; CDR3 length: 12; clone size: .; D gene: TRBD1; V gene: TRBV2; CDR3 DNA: TGTGCCAGCAGTGAACAGGGGGGGCCCCAGCATTTT; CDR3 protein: CASSEQGGPQHF